These 7 T cell receptor beta chains originate from one sample sequenced in a study of CD8 T cells in ankylosing spondylitis. TCRdb re-called the 5' RACE reads with MiXCR, one entry per CDR3 protein. This table holds around 130,000 distinct CDR3 sequences, more than 15% found once. These receptors have no identified antigens. Study-level points and caveats: Within ankylosing spondylitis blood, a TCR beta motif made up of under 10 highly homologous variants appeared to be characteristic.

The material sequenced was blood, either unsorted or a sorted T cell fraction (not recorded which). Receptors originate from a male donor with ankylosing spondylitis.

The sample holds a few counts of this clonotype. The chain employs TRBV2 and TRBJ2-2; unclear D gene. V was shortened by 6 bases and J by 6 bases, with 14 bases between the two germline ends. The CDR3 is 14 residues long. Germline V gives CDR1 SNHLY, CDR2 FYNNEI. The CDR3 spells CASRPSRAPGELFF. The CDR3 region has the DNA TGTGCCAGCAGACCCTCCCGGGCCCCCGGGGAGCTGTTTTTT.

The chain combines TRBV20-1 with TRBJ2-5; 8 bases are shared with TRBD2. Germline loops: CDR1 DFQATT, CDR2 SNEGSKA (reference sequence). This CDR3 is 14 amino acids long. Trimming at V came to 5 bases and at J to 7 bases, leaving 12 bases not matched to a gene. This CDR3 reads CSAHKKTSEGTQYF. CDR3 in DNA: TGCAGTGCTCATAAAAAGACTAGCGAGGGGACCCAGTACTTC.

In its sample, this clonotype was seen a few times. The chain recombines TRBV7-9 with TRBJ2-3, with D possibly being TRBD1 or TRBD2 (7 bases each). The V gene's germline CDR1 is SEHNR and CDR2 FQNEAQ (reference sequence). The CDR3 extends over 17 amino acids. V was clipped by 3 bases and J by 1 base, with 17 bases between them. In DNA form, the CDR3 reads TGTGCCAGCAGCTTCTCCCACAGGGGAGGGGGCACAGATACGCAGTATTTT. It yields the protein CASSFSHRGGGTDTQYF.

The chain recombines TRBV20-1 with TRBJ2-7; D is ambiguous. Germline CDR1 DFQATT, CDR2 SNEGSKA (reference sequence). There are 13 residues in the CDR3. Trimming stripped 3 bases from V and 4 bases from J, with 13 bases between. CDR3 bases: TGCAGTGCTAGGGCATCTAGAAGGTACGAGCAGTACTTC. Encoded protein: CSARASRRYEQYF.

This clonotype was seen only a few times. The chain couples TRBV2 to TRBJ2-7; D remains unclear. The CDR3 loop spans 13 amino acids. CDR1 is SNHLY and CDR2 is FYNNEI in the germline V gene. This CDR3 is CATVRLSSYEQYF. CDR3 bases: TGTGCTACAGTCCGCCTATCCTCCTACGAGCAGTACTTC.

The CDR3 loop reads CASSSFPTAASTDTQYF. The CDR3, as DNA: TGTGCCAGCAGTTCGTTTCCCACAGCGGCGTCCACAGATACGCAGTATTTT. V usage is TRBV5-5 and J usage is TRBJ2-3, with D maybe TRBD2 (5 bases). The CDR3 runs 17 residues. Germline lookup yields CDR1 SGHKS and CDR2 YYEKEE (reference sequence). The V gene lost 5 bases and the J gene lost 2 bases, with 21 bases spanning the gap. Complete variable domain (other parts from reference TRBV5-5 and TRBJ2-3): DAGVTQSPTHLIKTRGQQVTLRCSPISGHKSVSWYQQVLGQGPQFIFQYYEKEERGRGNFPDRFSARQFPNYSSELNVNALLLGDSALYLCASSSFPTAASTDTQYFGPGTRLTVL.

This sequence joins TRBV7-9 and TRBJ2-7; perhaps TRBD1 as D (6 bases). V lost 3 bases and J 4 bases, leaving 13 bases between the germline ends. The CDR3 runs to 14 residues. Germline V gene lookup returns CDR1 SEHNR and CDR2 FQNEAQ (reference sequence). Written as DNA, the CDR3 is TGTGCCAGCAGCTTCAGGGGCGGACCGTACGAGCAGTACTTC. This translates into CASSFRGGPYEQYF.